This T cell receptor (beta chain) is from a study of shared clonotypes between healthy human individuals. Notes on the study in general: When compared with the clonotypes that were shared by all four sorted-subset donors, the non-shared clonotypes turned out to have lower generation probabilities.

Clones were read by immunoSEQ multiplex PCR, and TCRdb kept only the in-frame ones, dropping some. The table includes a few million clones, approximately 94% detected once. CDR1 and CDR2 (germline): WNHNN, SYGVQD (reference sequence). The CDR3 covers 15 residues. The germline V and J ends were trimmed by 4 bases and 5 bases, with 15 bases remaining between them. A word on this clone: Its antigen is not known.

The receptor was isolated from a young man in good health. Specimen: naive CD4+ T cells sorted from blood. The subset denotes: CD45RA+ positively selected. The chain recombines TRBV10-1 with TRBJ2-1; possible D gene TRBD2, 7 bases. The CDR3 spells CASSARGGNHNEQFF. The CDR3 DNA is TGCGCCAGCAGTGCGAGGGGGGGCAACCACAATGAGCAGTTCTTC.